This T cell receptor beta chain was sequenced in a study of cytomegalovirus exposure and HLA in healthy donors. Broader study findings: A later analysis found first-cohort TCR clusters tended to co-occur in the 110 or so validation repertoires.

Turning to this clone: Its antigen is still unknown.

This CDR3 spans 13 amino acids. The germline V gene has CDR1 SGHTS and CDR2 YDEGEE. V was clipped by 2 bases and J by 7 bases; unmatched bases: 3. Sequenced by immunoSEQ multiplex PCR; TCRdb stores in-frame clones only, minus some. The sample holds about 160,000 clones, approximately 86% seen once. The gene calls are TRBV5-8 and TRBJ1-5; 7 bases are a match to TRBD1. The sequencing sample was made of PBMCs. The sequence was obtained from a woman younger than 35 in good health and CMV-seronegative. CDR3 DNA: TGTGCCAGCAGCTTTACAGGGGCACAGCCCCAGCATTTT. It yields the protein CASSFTGAQPQHF.